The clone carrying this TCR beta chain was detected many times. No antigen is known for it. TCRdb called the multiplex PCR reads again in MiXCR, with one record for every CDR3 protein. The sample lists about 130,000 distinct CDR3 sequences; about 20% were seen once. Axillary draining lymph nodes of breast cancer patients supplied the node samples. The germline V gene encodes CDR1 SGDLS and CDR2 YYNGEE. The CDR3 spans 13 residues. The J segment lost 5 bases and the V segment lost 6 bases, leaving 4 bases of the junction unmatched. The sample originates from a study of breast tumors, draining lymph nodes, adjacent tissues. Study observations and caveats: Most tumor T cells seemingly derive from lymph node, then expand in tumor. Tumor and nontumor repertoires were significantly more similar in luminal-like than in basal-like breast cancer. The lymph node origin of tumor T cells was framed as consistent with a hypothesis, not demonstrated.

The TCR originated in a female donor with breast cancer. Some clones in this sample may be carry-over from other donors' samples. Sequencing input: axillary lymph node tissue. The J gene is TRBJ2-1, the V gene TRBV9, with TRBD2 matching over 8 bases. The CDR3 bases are TGTGCCAGCAACCCGGGAGGGGACAATGAGCAGTTCTTC. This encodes CASNPGGDNEQFF.